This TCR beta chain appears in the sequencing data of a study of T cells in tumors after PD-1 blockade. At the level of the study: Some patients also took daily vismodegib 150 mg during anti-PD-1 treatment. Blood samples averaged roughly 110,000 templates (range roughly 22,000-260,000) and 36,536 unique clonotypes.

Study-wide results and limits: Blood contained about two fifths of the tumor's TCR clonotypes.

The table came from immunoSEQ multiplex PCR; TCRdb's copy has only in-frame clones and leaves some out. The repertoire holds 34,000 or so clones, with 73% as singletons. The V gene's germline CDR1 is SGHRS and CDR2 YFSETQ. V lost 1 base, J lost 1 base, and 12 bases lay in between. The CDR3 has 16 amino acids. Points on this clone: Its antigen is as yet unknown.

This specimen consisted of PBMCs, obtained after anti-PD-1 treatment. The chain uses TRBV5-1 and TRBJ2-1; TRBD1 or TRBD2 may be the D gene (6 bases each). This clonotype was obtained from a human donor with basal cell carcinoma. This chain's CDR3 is CASSLTGGGSYNEQFF. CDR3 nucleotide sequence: TGCGCCAGCAGCTTGACCGGGGGCGGGTCCTACAATGAGCAGTTCTTC.